Below, 8 T cell receptor beta chains from the same sample are listed, as sequenced in a study of T cell responses to AZD1222 COVID-19 vaccine. Data came from immunoSEQ multiplex PCR; TCRdb stores just in-frame clones and leaves some out. The table has about 96,000 clones, 85% to 90% seen once. Sample: peripheral blood, taken on day 0 of AZD1222 vaccination. Receptors were obtained from an adult in good health.

The chain links TRBV12-5 to TRBJ1-2; TRBD1 agrees at 9 bases. Losses at the gene ends were 1 base for V and 4 bases for J; bases not matched to a gene: 7. Germline-derived CDR1 and CDR2 are LGHNT and FRNRAP. The CDR3 length is 16 residues. In DNA, the CDR3 is TGTGCTAGTGGTTTGGGCGGGGCGGACAGGGGCTATGGCTACACCTTC. It specifies CASGLGGADRGYGYTF.

The V gene is TRBV15, the J gene TRBJ1-3; D is unresolved. CDR1 and CDR2 (germline): LNHNV, YYDKDF (reference sequence). The CDR3 is made up of 16 amino acids. Deletions cut 0 bases from V and 0 bases from J, with 9 bases between. The CDR3 coding sequence is TGTGCCACCAGCAGAGAGGGCAGCCTCTCTGGAAACACCATATATTTT. Translation: CATSREGSLSGNTIYF.

The V and J genes are TRBV3-1 (or the pseudogene TRBV3-2) and TRBJ1-6; no firm D call. The CDR3 covers 16 residues. Germline lookup yields CDR1 LGHDT and CDR2 YNNKEL (reference sequence). The V and J ends lost 0 bases and 3 bases respectively, with 9 bases between them. The CDR3 sequence: CASSQEGSSYNSPLHF. DNA for the CDR3: TGTGCCAGCAGCCAAGAGGGAAGTAGCTATAATTCACCCCTCCACTTT.

V and J are TRBV6-5 and TRBJ1-1; D perhaps matches TRBD1 (5 bases). Germline V gives CDR1 MNHEY, CDR2 SVGAGI. The V gene lost 6 bases and the J gene lost 4 bases, with 15 bases spanning the gap. CDR3 size: 14 residues. CDR3 coding DNA: TGTGCCAGCAGCGAGTATACTGGGGGCACTGAAGCTTTCTTT. The encoded protein is CASSEYTGGTEAFF.

The chain links TRBV11-2 to TRBJ1-1, with a tentative D call TRBD1 (5 bases). The CDR3 totals 12 residues. CDR1 is SGHAT and CDR2 is FQNNGV in the germline V gene. Trimming left V 2 bases short and J 6 bases short, with 7 bases between. The CDR3: CASSLQGSEAFF. CDR3 DNA: TGTGCCAGCAGCTTACAGGGCTCTGAAGCTTTCTTT.

The chain employs TRBV5-1 and TRBJ2-7, with 9 bases lining up with TRBD2. The trim removed 1 base at V and 0 bases at J, leaving 2 bases unmatched. The CDR3 loop spans 15 amino acids. Germline V gene lookup returns CDR1 SGHRS and CDR2 YFSETQ. CDR3 protein: CASSLQREVSYEQYF. The CDR3 bases are TGCGCCAGCAGCTTGCAGCGGGAGGTCTCCTACGAGCAGTACTTC.

The table lists this clone with a count of one. This chain connects TRBV7-9 to TRBJ1-5; the match to TRBD1 covers 8 bases. CDR1 SEHNR and CDR2 FQNEAQ come from the germline V gene (reference sequence). V dropped 4 bases and J dropped 1; count of bases not matched to a gene: 6. This CDR3 is 16 amino acids long. The CDR3 loop reads CASSSGQGSSNQPQHF. Written as DNA, the CDR3 is TGTGCCAGCAGCTCCGGACAGGGATCGAGCAATCAGCCCCAGCATTTT.

This chain uses TRBV9 with TRBJ2-7; 11 bases agree with TRBD1. Germline V gives CDR1 SGDLS, CDR2 YYNGEE. V was clipped by 3 bases and J by 7 bases; unmatched bases: 6. The CDR3 is 14 amino acids. The CDR3 here is CASSARTGGTEQYF. CDR3 coding DNA: TGTGCCAGCAGCGCCCGGACAGGGGGCACGGAGCAGTACTTC.